This TCR beta chain was identified during a study of cytomegalovirus exposure and HLA in healthy donors. Germline lookup yields CDR1 MNHEY and CDR2 SMNVEV (reference sequence). V lost 5 bases to trimming and J lost 10 bases; unmatched junction nucleotides: 9. This CDR3 has 13 residues. Libraries were prepared by immunoSEQ multiplex PCR; TCRdb keeps only in-frame clonotypes and omits some of them. The sample has 100,000 to 120,000 clones; 90% to 96% are singletons. Study observations and caveats: The CMV antigen specificity of a few CMV-associated chains was confirmed through in vitro analysis. The authors listed approximately 150 TCR beta chains as cytomegalovirus-associated. The tendency of first-cohort TCR clusters to co-occur in the 120 validation repertoires was identified by a subsequent analysis. Accounts indicate the classifier identified cytomegalovirus status with strong specificity and sensitivity.

As to this clone: Its antigen is as yet unknown.

Sequencing used PBMCs. V gene TRBV27 combines with J gene TRBJ2-7; TRBD1 matches 9 bases. The receptor was derived from a woman aged 18-35 years in good health and CMV-seronegative. In DNA form, the CDR3 reads TGTGCCAGCAGTCCCCTTGGACAGGGGTTTCAGTACTTC. Translating it yields CASSPLGQGFQYF.